Listed below are T cell receptor beta chains from one sample, sequenced in a study of blood T cells in healthy people across ages. MiXCR, applied by TCRdb to the 5' RACE reads, yields one record per CDR3 protein. The data contain hundreds of thousands of distinct CDR3 sequences, roughly 43% of them singletons. The sequenced material came from blood. The receptors derive from a man at least 80 years old in good health. CDR3s include the opening cysteine and the closing phenylalanine or tryptophan. The D gene is left open where the match is weak. Clone size is not always given. Where it is, it says once, few, many or a class for expanded clones.

length	V	J	size	D	DNA	CDR3
14	TRBV7-9	TRBJ2-3	few	TRBD2	TGTGCCAGCAGCTTAACGACTAGCTCTGATACGCAGTATTTT	CASSLTTSSDTQYF
18	TRBV7-2	TRBJ2-4	.	TRBD1	TGTGCCAGCAGCCACCGCAGACAGGGGAGTGGAGCCAAAAACATTCAGTACTTC	CASSHRRQGSGAKNIQYF
14	TRBV10-1	TRBJ2-3	.	.	TGCGCCAGCAGTGAGTCGACTCGGACAGATACGCAGTATTTT	CASSESTRTDTQYF
15	TRBV20-1	TRBJ2-7	.	TRBD2	TGCAGTGCCTCGTTAGCGGGAGGCGTCTCCTACGAGCAGTACTTC	CSASLAGGVSYEQYF
15	TRBV12-3/TRBV12-4	TRBJ2-5	few	TRBD1	TGTGCCAGCAGCCAAACAGGGGGAAACCAAGAGACCCAGTACTTC	CASSQTGGNQETQYF
14	TRBV29-1	TRBJ1-1	.	TRBD1	TGCAGCGTTGAAGATTTGGAGAACAGGGGTATAGCTTTCTTT	CSVEDLENRGIAFF
17	TRBV4-2	TRBJ2-6	many	.	TGTGCCAGCAGCCAAGACTGGGGGATTACTGGGGCCAACGTCCTGACTTTC	CASSQDWGITGANVLTF
15	TRBV7-2	TRBJ2-3	few	.	TGTGCCAGCAGCTTAAACACACCCAGCACAGATACGCAGTATTTT	CASSLNTPSTDTQYF
16	TRBV24-1	TRBJ2-3	few	TRBD2	TGTGCCACCAGTGAGTGGACTAGCGGGAGGCCAGATACGCAGTATTTT	CATSEWTSGRPDTQYF
14	TRBV19	TRBJ2-1	.	.	TGTGCCAGTAGTATAGTCACAGGAAACAATGAGCAGTTCTTC	CASSIVTGNNEQFF
14	TRBV6-1	TRBJ1-4	.	.	TGTGCCAGCAGTGAGAGTTATGCTAATGAAAAACTGTTTTTT	CASSESYANEKLFF
18	TRBV7-2	TRBJ2-3	few	TRBD2	TGTGCCAGCAGCTTTGTCTACGGGAGGCTAGCGGGAGAAGATACGCAGTATTTT	CASSFVYGRLAGEDTQYF
12	TRBV7-2	TRBJ2-7	.	.	TGTGCCGGCAGCCCCCTCGGGCGCCCGCAGTACTTC	CAGSPLGRPQYF
13	TRBV5-1	TRBJ2-1	.	.	TGCGCCAGCAGCTTACGACAGCAGGGTGAGCAGTTCTTC	CASSLRQQGEQFF
16	TRBV20-1	TRBJ2-1	.	.	TGCAGTGGCCTCCCCCAAACCGGGGCTAAACGAAATGAGCAGTTCTTC	CSGLPQTGAKRNEQFF
14	TRBV18	TRBJ1-3	.	.	TGTGCCAGCTCAACACGACAAGGGAAGGACACCATATATTTT	CASSTRQGKDTIYF
16	TRBV7-9	TRBJ2-5	.	.	TGTGCCAGCAGCTTAGACGGTTTGGGGGCCGGGGAGACCCAGTACTTC	CASSLDGLGAGETQYF
15	TRBV3-1	TRBJ1-1	many	TRBD1	TGTGCCAGCAGCCAGACAGGGGCCGGCTACACTGAAGCTTTCTTT	CASSQTGAGYTEAFF
15	TRBV20-1	TRBJ2-5	many	.	TGCAGTGCTTTCCTTAACGGGCCCCGGACGGAGACCCAGTACTTC	CSAFLNGPRTETQYF
13	TRBV20-1	TRBJ2-3	.	.	TGCAGTGCTCCCCCCCGAGGCTTAGATACGCGGTATTTT	CSAPPRGLDTRYF
15	TRBV6-6	TRBJ2-3	few	TRBD1	TGTGCCAGCAGCCCAACAGGGGCCGTCACAGATACGCAGTATTTT	CASSPTGAVTDTQYF
15	TRBV6-2/TRBV6-3	TRBJ2-5	few	.	TGTGCCAGCAGTCGTGCACAGGGTCTGGTTGAGACCCAGTACTTC	CASSRAQGLVETQYF
13	TRBV27	TRBJ1-1	.	.	TGTGCCAGCAGTTTCTGGAGGGATGCTGAAGCTTTCTTT	CASSFWRDAEAFF
14	TRBV29-1	TRBJ2-1	many	.	TGCAGCGTTGAAGTCGGGACGGGACACAATGAGCAGTTCTTC	CSVEVGTGHNEQFF
16	TRBV3-1	TRBJ2-3	.	TRBD1	TGTGCCAGCAGCCGGAGGGGACAGGGGGCTGTGAATACGCAGTATTTT	CASSRRGQGAVNTQYF
14	TRBV7-2	TRBJ2-7	few	.	TGTGCCAGCAGCCTTCGGAGGGGTGTCTACGAGCAGTACTTC	CASSLRRGVYEQYF
13	TRBV7-3	TRBJ1-6	many	.	TGTGCCAGCAGCTTAAAGTGGGATTCACCCCTCCACTTT	CASSLKWDSPLHF
17	TRBV7-2	TRBJ1-5	many	TRBD1	TGTGCCAGCAGCTTAGACGGTAGGGGGCAGGGCAATCAGCCCCAGCATTTT	CASSLDGRGQGNQPQHF
17	TRBV7-2	TRBJ2-1	.	.	TGTGCCAGCAGCTTAGCCCGCCTGGAGGGGAGGCTCAATGAGCAGTTCTTC	CASSLARLEGRLNEQFF
13	TRBV5-1	TRBJ1-1	.	.	TGCGCCAGCAGAGGACAGATGAACACTGAAGCTTTCTTT	CASRGQMNTEAFF
13	TRBV7-9	TRBJ2-3	.	TRBD2	TGTGCCATGGGACTAGCGGGCACAGATACGCAGTATTTT	CAMGLAGTDTQYF
15	TRBV12-3/TRBV12-4	TRBJ2-1	once	.	TGTGCCAGCAGTTTCGGGCCCGACTCCTGCAATGAGCAGTTCTTC	CASSFGPDSCNEQFF
13	TRBV28	TRBJ2-5	once	TRBD1	TGTGCCAGCAAACCAGGGGGTCTGAAGACCCAGTACTTC	CASKPGGLKTQYF
13	TRBV20-1	TRBJ2-7	few	TRBD2	TGCAGTGCTAGAGATCTGGGCGGGGGTGGGCAGTACTTC	CSARDLGGGGQYF
14	TRBV25-1	TRBJ2-5	.	.	TGTACCAGCAGTAAATCAGGGATTGCGGAGACCCAGTACTTC	CTSSKSGIAETQYF
15	TRBV28	TRBJ1-4	.	.	TGTGCCAGCAGTTTGGGCGGGGCAAAGAATGAAAAACTGTTTTTT	CASSLGGAKNEKLFF
18	TRBV6-5	TRBJ2-3	.	TRBD2	TGTGCCAGCAGTTACCTAGGACTAGATGTAGGAGGGACAGATACGCAGTATTTT	CASSYLGLDVGGTDTQYF